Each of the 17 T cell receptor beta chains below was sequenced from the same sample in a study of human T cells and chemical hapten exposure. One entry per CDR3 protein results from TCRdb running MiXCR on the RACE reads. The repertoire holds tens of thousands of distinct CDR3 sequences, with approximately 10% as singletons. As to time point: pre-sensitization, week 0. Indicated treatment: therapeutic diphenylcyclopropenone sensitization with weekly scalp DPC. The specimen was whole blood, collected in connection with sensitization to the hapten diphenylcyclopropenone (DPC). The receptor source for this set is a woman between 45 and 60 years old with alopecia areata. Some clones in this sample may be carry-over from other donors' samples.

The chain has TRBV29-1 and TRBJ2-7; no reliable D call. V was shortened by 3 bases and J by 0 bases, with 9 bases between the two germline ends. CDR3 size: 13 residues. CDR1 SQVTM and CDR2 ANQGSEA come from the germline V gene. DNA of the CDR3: TGCAGCGTTGAGGGCAGGAACTCCTACGAGCAGTACTTC. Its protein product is CSVEGRNSYEQYF.

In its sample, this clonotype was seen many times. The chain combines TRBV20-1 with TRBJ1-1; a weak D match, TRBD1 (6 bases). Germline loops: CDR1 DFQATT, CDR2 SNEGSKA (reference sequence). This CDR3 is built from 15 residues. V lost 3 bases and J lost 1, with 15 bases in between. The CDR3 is CSASSPDSTNTEAFF. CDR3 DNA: TGCAGTGCTAGCTCTCCGGACAGTACGAACACTGAAGCTTTCTTT.

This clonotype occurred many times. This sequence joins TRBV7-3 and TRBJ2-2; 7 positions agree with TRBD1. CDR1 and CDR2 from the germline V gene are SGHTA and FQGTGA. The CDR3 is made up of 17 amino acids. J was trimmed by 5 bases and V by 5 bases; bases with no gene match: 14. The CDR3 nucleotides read TGTGCCAGCAGCCCCTCTAGGGGGCGCCGGGGAACCGGGGAGCTGTTTTTT. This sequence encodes CASSPSRGRRGTGELFF.

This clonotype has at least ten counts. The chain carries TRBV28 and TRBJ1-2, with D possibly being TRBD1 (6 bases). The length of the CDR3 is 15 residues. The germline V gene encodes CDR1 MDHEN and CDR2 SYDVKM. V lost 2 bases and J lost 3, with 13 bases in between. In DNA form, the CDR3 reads TGTGCCAGCAGTTTACGGCCAGGGGAGGACTATGGCTACACCTTC. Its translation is CASSLRPGEDYGYTF.

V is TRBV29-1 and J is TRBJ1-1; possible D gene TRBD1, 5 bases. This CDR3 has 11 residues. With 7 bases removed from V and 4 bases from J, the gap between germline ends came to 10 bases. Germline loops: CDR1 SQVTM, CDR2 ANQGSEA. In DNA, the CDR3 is TGCAGCGCCTACGGGGGCACTGAAGCTTTCTTT. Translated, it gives CSAYGGTEAFF. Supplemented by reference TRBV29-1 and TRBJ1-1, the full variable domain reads SAVISQKPSRDICQRGTSLTIQCQVDSQVTMMFWYRQQPGQSLTLIATANQGSEATYESGFVIDKFPISRPNLTFSTLTVSNMSPEDSSIYLCSAYGGTEAFFGQGTRLTVV.

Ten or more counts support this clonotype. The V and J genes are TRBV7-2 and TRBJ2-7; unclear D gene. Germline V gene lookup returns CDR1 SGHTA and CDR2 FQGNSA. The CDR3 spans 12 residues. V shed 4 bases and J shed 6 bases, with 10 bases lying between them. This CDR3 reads CASSSSAPEQYF. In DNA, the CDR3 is TGTGCCAGCAGCTCCTCGGCGCCCGAGCAGTACTTC.

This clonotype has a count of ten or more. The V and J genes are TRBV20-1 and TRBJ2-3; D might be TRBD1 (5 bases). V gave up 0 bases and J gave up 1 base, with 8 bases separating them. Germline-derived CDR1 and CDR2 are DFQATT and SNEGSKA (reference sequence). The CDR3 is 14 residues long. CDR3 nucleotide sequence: TGCAGTGCTAGAGAAAGGGGCCGCACAGATACGCAGTATTTT. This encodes CSARERGRTDTQYF.

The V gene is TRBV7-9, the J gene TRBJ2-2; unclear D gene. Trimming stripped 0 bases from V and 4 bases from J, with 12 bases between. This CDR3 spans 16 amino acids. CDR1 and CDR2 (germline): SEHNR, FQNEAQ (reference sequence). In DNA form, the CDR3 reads TGTGCCAGCAGCTTAGCGCCGACGCGCGGCACCGGGGAGCTGTTTTTT. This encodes CASSLAPTRGTGELFF.

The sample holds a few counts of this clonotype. The CDR3 protein is CASSLRDRVSATEAFF. CDR3 in DNA: TGTGCCAGCAGCCTCCGGGACAGGGTTTCGGCGACTGAAGCTTTCTTT. The chain links TRBV7-6 to TRBJ1-1; 9 bases match TRBD1. CDR1 SGHVS and CDR2 FNYEAQ come from the germline V gene. The ends lost 5 bases at V and 5 bases at J; junction bases unmatched: 12. CDR3 size: 16 residues.

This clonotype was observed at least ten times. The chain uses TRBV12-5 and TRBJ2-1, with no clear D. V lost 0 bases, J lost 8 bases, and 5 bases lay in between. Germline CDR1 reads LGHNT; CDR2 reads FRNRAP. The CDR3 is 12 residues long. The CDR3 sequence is CASGLVQDEQFF. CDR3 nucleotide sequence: TGTGCTAGTGGTTTGGTGCAAGATGAGCAGTTCTTC.

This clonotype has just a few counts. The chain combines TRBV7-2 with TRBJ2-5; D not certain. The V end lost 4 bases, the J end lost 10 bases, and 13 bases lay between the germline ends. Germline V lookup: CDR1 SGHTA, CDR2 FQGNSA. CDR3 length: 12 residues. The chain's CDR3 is CASSSPPSLQYF. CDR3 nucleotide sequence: TGTGCCAGCAGCTCCCCCCCTTCACTCCAGTACTTC.

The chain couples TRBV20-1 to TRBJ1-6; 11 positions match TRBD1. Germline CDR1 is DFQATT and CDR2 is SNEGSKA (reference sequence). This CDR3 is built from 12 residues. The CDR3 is CGTGGYNSPLHF. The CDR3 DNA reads TGCGGGACAGGGGGTTATAATTCACCCCTCCACTTT.

CDR3 sequence reads: CASSLRGQQETQYF. The CDR3 coding sequence is TGTGCCAGCAGCTTAAGAGGTCAGCAAGAGACCCAGTACTTC. The chain carries TRBV7-7 and TRBJ2-5; D not certain. V gave up 2 bases and J gave up 2 bases, with 9 bases separating them. The CDR3 covers 14 residues. CDR1 SSHAT and CDR2 FNYEAQ come from the germline V gene (reference sequence).

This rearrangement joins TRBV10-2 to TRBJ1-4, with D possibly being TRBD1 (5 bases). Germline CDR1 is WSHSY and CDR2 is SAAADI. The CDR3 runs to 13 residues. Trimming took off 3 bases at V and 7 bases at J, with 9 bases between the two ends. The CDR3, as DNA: TGCGCCAGCAGTGATTGGGGGGGTGAAAAACTGTTTTTT. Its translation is CASSDWGGEKLFF.

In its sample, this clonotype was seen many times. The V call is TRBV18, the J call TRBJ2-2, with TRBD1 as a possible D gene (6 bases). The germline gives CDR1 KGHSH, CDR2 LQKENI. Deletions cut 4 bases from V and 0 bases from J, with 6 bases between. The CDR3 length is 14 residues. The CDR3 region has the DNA TGTGCCAGCTCACGGACAGCGAACACCGGGGAGCTGTTTTTT. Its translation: CASSRTANTGELFF.

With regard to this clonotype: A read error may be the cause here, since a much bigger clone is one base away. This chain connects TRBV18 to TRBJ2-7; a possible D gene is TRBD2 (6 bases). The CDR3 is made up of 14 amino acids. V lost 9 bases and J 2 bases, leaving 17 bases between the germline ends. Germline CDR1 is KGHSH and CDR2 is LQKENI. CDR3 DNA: TGTGCCAGTGCCGCTAGCGTTGCGACCTACGAGCAGTACTTC. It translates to CASAASVATYEQYF.

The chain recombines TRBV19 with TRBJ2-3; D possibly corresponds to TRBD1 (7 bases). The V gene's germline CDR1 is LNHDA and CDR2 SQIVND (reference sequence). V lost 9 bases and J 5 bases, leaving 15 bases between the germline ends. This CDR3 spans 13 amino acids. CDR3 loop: CASKGQGGDTQYF. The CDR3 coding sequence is TGTGCCAGCAAGGGGCAGGGGGGAGATACGCAGTATTTT.